The 13 T cell receptor beta chains reported below all come from one sample, sequenced in a study of T cells in Graves' hyperthyroidism and ophthalmopathy. TCR beta CDR3 regions were amplified from RNA transcripts. The HTBI set primed first-round TCR CDR3 RT-PCR. TCRdb reprocessed the multiplex PCR reads with MiXCR, giving one entry per CDR3 protein. The table includes approximately 600,000 distinct CDR3 sequences, roughly 20% detected once. Source material: blood. The receptors stem from a man aged 25 to 40 with Graves' ophthalmopathy.

The chain uses TRBV20-1 and TRBJ2-1; D may be TRBD1 (5 bases). This CDR3 has 15 residues. Between the trimmed V and J ends, which lost 3 bases and 0 bases, there was a span of 12 bases. Germline CDR1 is DFQATT and CDR2 is SNEGSKA (reference sequence). The CDR3 region has the DNA TGCAGTGCTAGCCGTGGGGCAAACTCCTACAATGAGCAGTTCTTC. It yields the protein CSASRGANSYNEQFF.

The chain combines TRBV19 with TRBJ1-1; 11 bases are a match to TRBD1. Germline V gene sequence: CDR1 LNHDA, CDR2 SQIVND (reference sequence). The J segment lost 5 bases and the V segment lost 6 bases, leaving 11 bases of the junction unmatched. The CDR3 spans 16 residues. The CDR3 DNA reads as TGTGCCAGTAGCCATTATGGAGGGGACAGGGGGACTGAAGCTTTCTTT. Protein sequence: CASSHYGGDRGTEAFF.

V gene TRBV12-3 or TRBV12-4 combines with J gene TRBJ2-3; the match to TRBD2 covers 13 bases. This CDR3 has 19 amino acids. V lost 6 bases and J lost 0; bases outside the gene matches: 12. Written as DNA, the CDR3 is TGTGCCAGCAGCCCCGGACTAGCGGGAGCCTTTGGTAGCACAGATACGCAGTATTTT. It yields the protein CASSPGLAGAFGSTDTQYF.

This clonotype showed up many times. The chain combines TRBV7-2 with TRBJ2-1, with no clear D. The CDR3 loop spans 11 amino acids. Germline assignment: CDR1 SGHTA and CDR2 FQGNSA. V dropped 1 base and J dropped 5 bases, with 0 bases sitting between them. In nucleotides, the CDR3 is TGTGCCAGCAGCTTAGACAATGAGCAGTTCTTC. Translated, it gives CASSLDNEQFF.

The rearrangement joins TRBV6-1 to TRBJ2-7; TRBD2 is a possible D gene (5 bases). CDR3 size: 15 residues. Germline assignment: CDR1 MNHNS and CDR2 SASEGT. Trimming removed 0 bases from V and 3 bases from J, with 12 bases in between. In DNA, the CDR3 is TGTGCCAGCAGTGAAGCGGGGATTGCGGGCTACGAGCAGTACTTC. The encoded protein is CASSEAGIAGYEQYF.

This chain connects TRBV2 to TRBJ1-5, with a tentative D call TRBD1 (5 bases). Between the trimmed V and J ends, which lost 6 bases and 7 bases, there was a span of 13 bases. The CDR3 sequence is 13 residues long. The germline V gene encodes CDR1 SNHLY and CDR2 FYNNEI. CDR3 in DNA: TGTGCCAGCAGGAAGGACATTGGCCAGCCCCAGCATTTT. Its protein product is CASRKDIGQPQHF. Together with reference TRBV2 and TRBJ1-5, the CDR3 gives the full variable domain: EPEVTQTPSHQVTQMGQEVILRCVPISNHLYFYWYRQILGQKVEFLVSFYNNEISEKSEIFDDQFSVERPDGSNFTLKIRSTKLEDSAMYFCASRKDIGQPQHFGDGTRLSIL.

This clonotype has ten or more counts. The CDR3 nucleotides are TGTGCCTGGAGTGGGTCGTCGAACACCGGGGAGCTGTTTTTT. Protein: CAWSGSSNTGELFF. The chain links TRBV30 to TRBJ2-2; D remains ambiguous. The CDR3 is 14 amino acids. V was shortened by 1 base and J by 0 bases, with 6 bases between the two germline ends. The germline CDR1 and CDR2 sequences are GTSNPN and SVGIG (reference sequence).

This clonotype turned up a few times. V is TRBV28 and J is TRBJ1-3; tentatively, D is TRBD1 (6 bases). CDR1 MDHEN and CDR2 SYDVKM come from the germline V gene. The CDR3 sequence is 16 residues long. With 5 bases removed from V and 0 bases from J, the gap between germline ends came to 14 bases. Here the CDR3 reads CASSADRSFSGNTIYF. Here the CDR3 DNA reads TGTGCCAGCAGTGCGGACAGAAGCTTCTCTGGAAACACCATATATTTT.

The chain combines TRBV7-2 with TRBJ2-1; 8 nucleotides match TRBD1. This CDR3 contains 14 residues. V gave up 3 bases and J gave up 7 bases; unmatched junction bases: 5. Germline loops: CDR1 SGHTA, CDR2 FQGNSA. CDR3 bases: TGTGCCAGCAGCTTTCAGGGGGCTCGGAATGAGCAGTTCTTC. Translated: CASSFQGARNEQFF.

J is TRBJ2-3 and V is TRBV9; D is unresolved. The germline CDR1 and CDR2 sequences are SGDLS and YYNGEE. Trimming removed 1 base at V and 3 bases at J, with 12 bases between. The CDR3 covers 15 residues. CDR3 nucleotide sequence: TGTGCCAGCAGCGTATCTGGAATGAAGACAGATACGCAGTATTTT. Protein: CASSVSGMKTDTQYF.

The chain is built from TRBV19 and TRBJ2-1; 9 nucleotides align to TRBD2. The CDR3 consists of 16 residues. In germline, CDR1 is LNHDA, CDR2 SQIVND (reference sequence). J gave up 2 bases and V 1 base, and 3 bases lay outside the gene matches. In nucleotides, the CDR3 is TGTGCCAGTAGTATAGTAGCGGGAGCCCCCTACAATGAGCAGTTCTTC. Residues: CASSIVAGAPYNEQFF. The whole variable domain, filled in from reference TRBV19 and TRBJ2-1, reads DGGITQSPKYLFRKEGQNVTLSCEQNLNHDAMYWYRQDPGQGLRLIYYSQIVNDFQKGDIAEGYSVSREKKESFPLTVTSAQKNPTAFYLCASSIVAGAPYNEQFFGPGTRLTVL.

The chain uses TRBV19 and TRBJ1-1; TRBD1 matches 8 bases. This CDR3 is built from 15 residues. With 4 bases clipped from V and 1 base from J, the junction kept 5 bases outside the gene matches. The germline gives CDR1 LNHDA, CDR2 SQIVND (reference sequence). The CDR3 spells CASSTDRGPNTEAFF. CDR3 DNA sequence: TGTGCCAGTAGTACCGACAGGGGTCCGAACACTGAAGCTTTCTTT.

This clonotype was seen ten or more times. The chain joins TRBV3-1 to TRBJ2-4; no reliable D call. The V end was cut by 0 bases, the J end by 9 bases, with 12 bases between. This CDR3 comprises 14 residues. The germline V gene encodes CDR1 LGHDT and CDR2 YNNKEL (reference sequence). DNA of the CDR3: TGTGCCAGCAGCCAAGATGGGGTATATAGCATTCAGTACTTC. It is translated as CASSQDGVYSIQYF.